This T cell receptor beta chain emerged from a study of blood T cell repertoires in COVID-19 (dated by TCRdb to 2019 to 2021). General notes on the study: Collaborator samples came from the United States, Italy and Spain and covered acute and convalescent phases of COVID-19. The prospective study material was composed of cDNA or gDNA derived from T cells, B-cell-depleted T cells, or PBMCs. The dataset comprised deeply sampled blood TCRbeta repertoires from subjects exposed to, actively infected with, or recovered from COVID-19. The repertoires were made available in a free public database intended to serve as a resource for research on the immune response to SARS-CoV-2. Samples came from the ongoing ImmuneRACE study (first 160 participants) plus 1,254 subjects from 6 global collaborators. The sample metadata nearly always contained a de-identified subject ID, COVID-19 status, age in years and sex. Where HLA class I and class II types were available, the types were taken from metadata supplied by the sample provider, not from assay-based typing.

The paper as a whole reports these results and caveats: Clinical and demographic metadata were provided uncurated, with the amount varying by source and participant.

The junction shows trimming of 3 bases on V and 8 bases on J, plus 15 bases between the germline ends. The CDR3 goes from the cysteine to the phenylalanine over 14 residues. The sequence is cut down to CDR3 DNA, 42 bases in frame from base 1. The germline V gene yields KGHDR for CDR1 and SFDVKD for CDR2. For this clone: The target of this receptor is not known. Base qualities are not at hand, and no much larger clone is one base apart.

TCRbeta CDR3 regions were amplified from genomic DNA by means of the immunoSEQ Assay, a bias-controlled multiplex PCR. The authors' analysis ran thus. Within the assay, amplification of reference gene primers was used to estimate how many nucleated cells each sample contained. To quantify the absolute abundance of each unique TCRbeta CDR3 rearrangement, sequence reads were collapsed and filtered. For each sample, productive Simpson clonality was calculated as the square root of Simpson's diversity index over productive rearrangements. Here the immuneACCESS table is served through TCRdb, limited to in-frame sequences with V and J called. Missing clones are a known gap in these copies; in checked studies unresolved V genes cover under half, and the rest lacks a known reason. V and J calls and clone size are those listed in that table; D and trimming were worked out from the DNA. The sample profile shows hundreds of thousands of clones; around 91% of them were found once. The leading ten clones occupy under 15% of the sample.

Collaborating institutions collected whole blood in K2EDTA tubes following their own protocols. For TCRbeta analysis, collaborator samples were shipped as frozen whole blood, as isolated PBMCs, or as DNA extracted from either sample type. The TCR was taken from a woman aged 55-69 years with acute or convalescent COVID-19. The rearrangement joined TRBV24-1 to TRBJ1-2; the D segment cannot be called with confidence. Sequences were obtained from peripheral blood. The CDR3 here reads CATSDHDFASGYTF. The sequenced DNA: TGTGCCACCAGTGATCATGATTTTGCGTCGGGCTACACCTTC.